Here is one T cell receptor (beta chain) with its context. The germline gene is not matched at one end of the junction; a read error may be the cause. These data are taken from a study of blood T cell repertoires in COVID-19. In the study overall: Sites across the United States, Italy and Spain contributed samples from acute and convalescent COVID-19.

In germline, CDR1 is MNHEY, CDR2 SVGEGT. This CDR3 spans 14 amino acids. Original processing methods: From reference gene primer amplification, estimates of nucleated cell counts were derived. Clones were read by immunoSEQ multiplex PCR, and TCRdb kept only the in-frame ones, dropping some. Clone size and V and J calls were adopted from that table, with D and trimming inferred from the DNA. The sample yields around 97,000 clones, roughly nine tenths seen once. Material: peripheral blood. This sequence joins TRBV6-2 or TRBV6-3 and TRBJ1-2; 8 bases fit TRBD1. The source of this sequence is a man in his forties or fifties in a cohort sampled during active COVID-19. For the CDR3, the DNA is TGTGCCAGCAGCTCCGGGACAGGACCCTATCGCTACACCTTC. Its translation is CASSSGTGPYRYTF.